The rows below give T cell receptor beta chains drawn from one sample of a study of blood T cell repertoires in COVID-19. TCRdb keeps only in-frame clones here, not all; method: immunoSEQ multiplex PCR. The sample yields some 700,000 clones, around 89% seen once. What was sequenced was peripheral blood. The receptors derive from a woman between 18 and 29 years old with acute or convalescent COVID-19. The CDR3 runs from the conserved cysteine through the conserved F or W. D genes are given only for firm matches. Some rows mark clone size as missing; the rest say once, few, many or name a class of expanded clone.

V	D	J	size	length	CDR3	DNA
TRBV5-4	TRBD1	TRBJ1-1	.	13	CASSLQGVAEAFF	TGTGCCAGCAGCTTGCAGGGGGTCGCTGAAGCTTTCTTT
TRBV14	TRBD1	TRBJ1-1	.	12	CASSRTYRGAFF	TGTGCCAGCAGCCGGACCTACAGGGGAGCTTTCTTT
TRBV25-1	TRBD1	TRBJ1-1	once	15	CASSDGQAWTTEAFF	TGTGCCAGCAGTGATGGACAGGCCTGGACCACTGAAGCTTTCTTT
TRBV7-9	TRBD1	TRBJ1-4	.	16	CASSYQDRVGREKLFF	TGTGCCAGCAGCTATCAAGACAGGGTCGGTCGAGAAAAACTGTTTTTT
TRBV15	TRBD1	TRBJ2-7	.	15	CATSRHTGQSYEQYF	TGTGCCACCAGCAGGCACACGGGACAGAGTTACGAGCAGTACTTC
TRBV5-5	.	TRBJ1-2	once	15	CASSLALGAVYGYTF	TGTGCCAGCAGCTTGGCCCTTGGGGCAGTCTATGGCTACACCTTC
TRBV19	TRBD2	TRBJ2-7	.	16	CASSAEPLADSYEQYF	TGTGCCAGTAGTGCCGAACCCCTAGCGGACTCCTACGAGCAGTACTTC
TRBV27	TRBD1	TRBJ2-7	.	14	CASSLTGGWGEQYF	TGTGCCAGCAGTTTGACAGGGGGCTGGGGGGAGCAGTACTTC
TRBV5-1	.	TRBJ1-5	.	15	CASSLLGGHNQPQHF	TGCGCCAGCAGCTTGCTAGGGGGTCATAATCAGCCCCAGCATTTT
TRBV19	.	TRBJ2-7	.	13	CASSPARDYEQYF	TGTGCCAGTAGTCCGGCCAGGGACTACGAGCAGTACTTC
TRBV6-2/TRBV6-3	TRBD1	TRBJ1-5	.	15	CASSQQGALSQPQHF	TGTGCCAGCAGTCAACAGGGGGCGCTCAGTCAGCCCCAGCATTTT